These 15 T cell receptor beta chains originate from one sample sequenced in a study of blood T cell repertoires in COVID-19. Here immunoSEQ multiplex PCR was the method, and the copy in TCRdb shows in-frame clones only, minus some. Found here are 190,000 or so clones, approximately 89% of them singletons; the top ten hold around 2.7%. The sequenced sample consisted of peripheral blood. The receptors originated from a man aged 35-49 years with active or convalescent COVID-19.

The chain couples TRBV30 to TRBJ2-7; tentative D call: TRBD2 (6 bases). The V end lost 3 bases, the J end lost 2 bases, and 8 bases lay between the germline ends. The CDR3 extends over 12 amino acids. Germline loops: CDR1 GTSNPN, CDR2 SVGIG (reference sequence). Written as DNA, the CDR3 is TGTGCCTGGAGCCGCGGGGCCTACGAGCAGTACTTC. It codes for CAWSRGAYEQYF.

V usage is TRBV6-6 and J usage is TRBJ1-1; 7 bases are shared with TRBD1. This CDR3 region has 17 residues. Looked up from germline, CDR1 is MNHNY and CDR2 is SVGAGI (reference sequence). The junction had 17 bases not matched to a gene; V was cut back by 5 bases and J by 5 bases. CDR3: CASSPSRPQGILTEAFF. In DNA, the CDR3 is TGTGCCAGCAGTCCTTCGCGGCCACAGGGGATTTTGACTGAAGCTTTCTTT.

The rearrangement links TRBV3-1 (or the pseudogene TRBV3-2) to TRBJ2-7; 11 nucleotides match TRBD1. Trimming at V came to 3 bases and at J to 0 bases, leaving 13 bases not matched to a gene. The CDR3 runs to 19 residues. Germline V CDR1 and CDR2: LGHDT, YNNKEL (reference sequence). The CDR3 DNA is TGTGCCAGCAGCCACCACTCCAGGGGGGGGACAGGGGGCTCCTACGAGCAGTACTTC. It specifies CASSHHSRGGTGGSYEQYF.

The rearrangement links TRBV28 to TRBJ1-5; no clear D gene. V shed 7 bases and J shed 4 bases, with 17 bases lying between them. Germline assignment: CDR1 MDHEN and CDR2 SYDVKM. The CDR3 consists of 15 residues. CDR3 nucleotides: TGTGCCAGCACCCGACACCCCCTATTAAATCAGCCCCAGCATTTT. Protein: CASTRHPLLNQPQHF.

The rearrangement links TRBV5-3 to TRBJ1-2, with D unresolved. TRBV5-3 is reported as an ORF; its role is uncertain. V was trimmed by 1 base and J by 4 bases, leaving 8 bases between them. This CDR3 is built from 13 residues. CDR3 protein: CARSLIQLYGYTF. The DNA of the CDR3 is TGTGCCAGAAGCTTGATACAGCTCTATGGCTACACCTTC.

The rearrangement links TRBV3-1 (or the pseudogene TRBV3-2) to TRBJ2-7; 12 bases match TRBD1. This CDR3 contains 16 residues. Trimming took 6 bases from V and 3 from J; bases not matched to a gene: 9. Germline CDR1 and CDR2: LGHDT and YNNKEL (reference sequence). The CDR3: CASRHHGTGGNYEQYF. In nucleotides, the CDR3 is TGTGCCAGCAGACACCACGGGACAGGGGGCAACTACGAGCAGTACTTC.

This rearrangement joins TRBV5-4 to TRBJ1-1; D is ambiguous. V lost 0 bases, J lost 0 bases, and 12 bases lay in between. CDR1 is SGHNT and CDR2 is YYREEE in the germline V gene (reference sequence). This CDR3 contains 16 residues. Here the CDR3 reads CASSLARGTMNTEAFF. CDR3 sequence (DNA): TGTGCCAGCAGCTTGGCGCGGGGAACCATGAACACTGAAGCTTTCTTT.

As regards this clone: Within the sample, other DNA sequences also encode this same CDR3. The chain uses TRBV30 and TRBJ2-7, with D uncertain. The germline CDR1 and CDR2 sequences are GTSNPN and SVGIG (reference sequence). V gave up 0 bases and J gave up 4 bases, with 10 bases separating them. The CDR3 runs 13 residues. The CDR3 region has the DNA TGTGCCTGGAGTGTCAGTTTGTATTACGAGCAGTACTTC. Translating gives CAWSVSLYYEQYF. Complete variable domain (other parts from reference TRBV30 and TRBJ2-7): SQTIHQWPATLVQPVGSPLSLECTVEGTSNPNLYWYRQAAGRGLQLLFYSVGIGQISSEVPQNLSASRPQDRQFILSSKKLLLSDSGFYLCAWSVSLYYEQYFGPGTRLTVT.

CDR3 coding DNA: TGTGCCAGCAGTTTCCTAGCGGGGTACTACAATGAGCAGTTCTTC. Residues: CASSFLAGYYNEQFF. The rearrangement joins TRBV28 to TRBJ2-1, with 9 bases fitting TRBD2. This CDR3 comprises 15 residues. The germline gives CDR1 MDHEN, CDR2 SYDVKM. Trimming cost V 3 bases and J 3 bases; bases outside gene matches: 3.

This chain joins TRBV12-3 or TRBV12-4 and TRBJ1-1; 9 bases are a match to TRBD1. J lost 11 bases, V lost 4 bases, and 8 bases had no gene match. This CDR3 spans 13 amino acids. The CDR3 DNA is TGTGCCAGCAGTTCCCACAGGGGGCTTATGGCTTTCTTT. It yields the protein CASSSHRGLMAFF.

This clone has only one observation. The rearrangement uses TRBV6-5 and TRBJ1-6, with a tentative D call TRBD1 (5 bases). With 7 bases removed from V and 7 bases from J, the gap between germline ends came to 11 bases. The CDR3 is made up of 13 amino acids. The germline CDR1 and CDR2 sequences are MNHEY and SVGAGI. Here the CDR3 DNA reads TGTGCCAGCACCGGGGGTAGGAATTCACCCCTCCACTTT. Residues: CASTGGRNSPLHF.

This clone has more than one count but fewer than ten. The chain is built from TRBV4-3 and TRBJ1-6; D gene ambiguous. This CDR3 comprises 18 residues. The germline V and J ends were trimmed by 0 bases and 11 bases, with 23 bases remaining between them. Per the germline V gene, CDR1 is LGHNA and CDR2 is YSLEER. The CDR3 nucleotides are TGCGCCAGCAGCCAAGATTTGAGAAGCGATGCCGAAATCCCACCCCTCCACTTT. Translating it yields CASSQDLRSDAEIPPLHF.

CDR3 in amino acids: CASGKQGAHVEAFF. CDR3 sequence (DNA): TGTGCCAGCGGAAAACAGGGGGCCCACGTTGAAGCTTTCTTT. The chain recombines TRBV6-5 with TRBJ1-1, with TRBD1 matching over 9 bases. Germline CDR1 MNHEY, CDR2 SVGAGI. V lost 8 bases to trimming and J lost 7 bases; unmatched junction nucleotides: 11. This CDR3 spans 14 amino acids.

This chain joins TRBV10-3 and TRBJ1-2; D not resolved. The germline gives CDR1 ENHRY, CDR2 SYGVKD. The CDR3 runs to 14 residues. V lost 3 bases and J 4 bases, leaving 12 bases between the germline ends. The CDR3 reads CAISDPGSVYGYTF. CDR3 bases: TGTGCCATCAGTGATCCGGGTAGCGTCTATGGCTACACCTTC.

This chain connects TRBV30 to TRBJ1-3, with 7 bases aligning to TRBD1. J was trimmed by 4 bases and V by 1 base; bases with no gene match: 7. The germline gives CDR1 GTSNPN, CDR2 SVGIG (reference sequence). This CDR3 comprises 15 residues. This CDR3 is CAWSASLTGGNTIYF. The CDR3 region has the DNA TGTGCCTGGAGTGCTTCCCTGACAGGGGGAAACACCATATATTTT. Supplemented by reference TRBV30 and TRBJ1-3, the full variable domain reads SQTIHQWPATLVQPVGSPLSLECTVEGTSNPNLYWYRQAAGRGLQLLFYSVGIGQISSEVPQNLSASRPQDRQFILSSKKLLLSDSGFYLCAWSASLTGGNTIYFGEGSWLTVV.